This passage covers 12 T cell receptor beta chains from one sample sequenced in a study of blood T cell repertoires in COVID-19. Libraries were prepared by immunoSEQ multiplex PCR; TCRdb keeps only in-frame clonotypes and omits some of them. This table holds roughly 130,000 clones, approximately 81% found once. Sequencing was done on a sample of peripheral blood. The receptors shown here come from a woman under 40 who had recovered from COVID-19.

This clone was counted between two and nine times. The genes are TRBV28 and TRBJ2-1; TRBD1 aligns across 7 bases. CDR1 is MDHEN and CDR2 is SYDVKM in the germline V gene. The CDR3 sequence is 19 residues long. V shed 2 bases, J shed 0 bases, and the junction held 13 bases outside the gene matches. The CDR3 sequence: CASSLPRNRDSRSYNEQFF. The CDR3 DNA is TGTGCCAGCAGTTTACCCCGCAACCGGGACAGTCGCTCCTACAATGAGCAGTTCTTC.

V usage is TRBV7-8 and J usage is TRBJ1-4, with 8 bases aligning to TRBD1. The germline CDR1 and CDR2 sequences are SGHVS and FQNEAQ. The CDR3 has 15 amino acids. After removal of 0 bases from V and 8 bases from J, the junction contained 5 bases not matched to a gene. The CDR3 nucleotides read TGTGCCAGCAGCTTAGCCTCGGCAGGGGGCGAAAAACTGTTTTTT. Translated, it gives CASSLASAGGEKLFF.

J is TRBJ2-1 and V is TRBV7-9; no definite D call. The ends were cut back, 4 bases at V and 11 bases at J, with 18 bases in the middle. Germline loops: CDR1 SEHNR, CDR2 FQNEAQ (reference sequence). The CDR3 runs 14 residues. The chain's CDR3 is CASSSPQPSRQQFF. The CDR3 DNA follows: TGTGCCAGCAGCTCCCCCCAACCGAGCAGGCAGCAGTTCTTC.

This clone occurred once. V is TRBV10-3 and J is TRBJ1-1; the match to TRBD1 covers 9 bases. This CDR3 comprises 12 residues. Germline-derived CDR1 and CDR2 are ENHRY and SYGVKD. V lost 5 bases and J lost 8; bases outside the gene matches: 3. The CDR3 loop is CAISQDRGEAFF. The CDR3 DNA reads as TGTGCCATCAGTCAAGACAGGGGGGAAGCTTTCTTT.

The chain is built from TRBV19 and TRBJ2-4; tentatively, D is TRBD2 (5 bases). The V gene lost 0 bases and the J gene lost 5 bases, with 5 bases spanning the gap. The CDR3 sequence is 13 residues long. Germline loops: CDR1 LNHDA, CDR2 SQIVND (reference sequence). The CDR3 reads CASSIERENIQYF. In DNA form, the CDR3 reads TGTGCCAGTAGTATAGAGAGGGAAAACATTCAGTACTTC.

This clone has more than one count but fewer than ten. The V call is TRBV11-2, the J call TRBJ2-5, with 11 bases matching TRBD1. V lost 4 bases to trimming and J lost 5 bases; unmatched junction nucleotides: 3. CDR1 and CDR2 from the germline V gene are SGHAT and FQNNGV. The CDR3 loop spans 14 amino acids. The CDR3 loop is CASSYGTGGETQYF. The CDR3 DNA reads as TGTGCCAGCAGCTACGGGACAGGGGGGGAGACCCAGTACTTC. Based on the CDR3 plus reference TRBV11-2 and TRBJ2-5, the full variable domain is EAGVAQSPRYKIIEKRQSVAFWCNPISGHATLYWYQQILGQGPKLLIQFQNNGVVDDSQLPKDRFSAERLKGVDSTLKIQPAKLEDSAVYLCASSYGTGGETQYFGPGTRLLVL.

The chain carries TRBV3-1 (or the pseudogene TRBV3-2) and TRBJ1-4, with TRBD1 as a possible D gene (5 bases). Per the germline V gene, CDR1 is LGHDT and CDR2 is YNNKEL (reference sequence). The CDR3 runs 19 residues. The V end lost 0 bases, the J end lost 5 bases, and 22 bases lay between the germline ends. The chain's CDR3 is CASSQERQPSMSRNEKLFF. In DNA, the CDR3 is TGTGCCAGCAGCCAAGAGAGACAGCCTAGTATGAGTCGAAATGAAAAACTGTTTTTT.

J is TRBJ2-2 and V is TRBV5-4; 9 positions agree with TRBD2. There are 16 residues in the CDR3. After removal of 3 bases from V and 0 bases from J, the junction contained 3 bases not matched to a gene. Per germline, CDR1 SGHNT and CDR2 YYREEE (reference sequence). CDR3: CASSSSGVANTGELFF. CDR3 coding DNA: TGTGCCAGCAGCTCTAGCGGGGTCGCGAACACCGGGGAGCTGTTTTTT.

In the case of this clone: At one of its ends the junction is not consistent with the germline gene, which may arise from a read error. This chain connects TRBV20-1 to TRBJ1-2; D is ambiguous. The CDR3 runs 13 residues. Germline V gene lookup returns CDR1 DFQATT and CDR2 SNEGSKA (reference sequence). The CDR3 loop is CSAGDMLNYDYTF. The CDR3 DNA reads TGCAGTGCTGGTGACATGCTTAACTATGACTACACCTTC.

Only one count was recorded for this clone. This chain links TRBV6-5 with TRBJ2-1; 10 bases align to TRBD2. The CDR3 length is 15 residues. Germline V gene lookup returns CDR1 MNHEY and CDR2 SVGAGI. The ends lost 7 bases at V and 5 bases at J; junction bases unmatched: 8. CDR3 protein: CASTVDSGGHNEQFF. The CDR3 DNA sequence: TGTGCCAGCACCGTGGATAGCGGGGGGCACAATGAGCAGTTCTTC.

The CDR3 sequence is CASSEGTSGTDTQYF. CDR3 DNA: TGCGCCAGCAGTGAGGGGACTAGCGGCACAGATACGCAGTATTTT. The rearrangement uses TRBV10-2 and TRBJ2-3; TRBD2 matches 10 bases. CDR1 WSHSY and CDR2 SAAADI come from the germline V gene. With 2 bases clipped from V and 1 base from J, the junction kept 0 bases outside the gene matches. The CDR3 sequence is 15 residues long.

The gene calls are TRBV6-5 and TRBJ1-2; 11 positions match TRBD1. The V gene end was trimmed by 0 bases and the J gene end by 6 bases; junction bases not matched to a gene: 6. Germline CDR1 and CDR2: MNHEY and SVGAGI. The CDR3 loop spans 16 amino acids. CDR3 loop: CASSYSDRGRDDGYTF. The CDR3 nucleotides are TGTGCCAGCAGTTACTCGGACAGGGGGCGCGACGATGGCTACACCTTC.